A selection of T cell receptor beta chains follows, all from one sample in a study of alternative splicing in chronic myeloid leukemia remission. TCRdb reprocessed the bulk RNA-seq reads and keeps a single row for each CDR3 protein, giving no DNA. Its table records 85 distinct CDR3 sequences. The sequencing used PBMCs or total blood leukocytes (not recorded which), collected at diagnosis. These receptors were taken from an adult with chronic myeloid leukemia. Each CDR3 is given with its conserved first and last residue. Fields, in order: V gene, J gene, clone size, CDR3 protein. For some rows the clone size is stated as once, few or many, or as a class when expanded; others skip it.

>TRBV3-1|TRBJ2-3|-
CASSYRTGTDTQYF
>TRBV24/OR9-2|TRBJ2-1|-
CATSDVAGGYNEQFF
>TRBV5-6|TRBJ2-1|-
CASSLRPIGGEQFF
>TRBV20-1|TRBJ2-3|once
CSADPSGSTDTQYF
>TRBV12-3/TRBV12-4|TRBJ2-1|once
CASTRTYGRRHSYNEQFF
>TRBV30|TRBJ1-1|-
CAWSFLLNTEAFF
>TRBV12-3/TRBV12-4|TRBJ1-1|-
CASSLSWGTEAFF
>TRBV7-6|TRBJ2-2|-
CASSTQTGVRTGELFF
>TRBV7-9|TRBJ1-1|-
CASSLQGGTKAFF